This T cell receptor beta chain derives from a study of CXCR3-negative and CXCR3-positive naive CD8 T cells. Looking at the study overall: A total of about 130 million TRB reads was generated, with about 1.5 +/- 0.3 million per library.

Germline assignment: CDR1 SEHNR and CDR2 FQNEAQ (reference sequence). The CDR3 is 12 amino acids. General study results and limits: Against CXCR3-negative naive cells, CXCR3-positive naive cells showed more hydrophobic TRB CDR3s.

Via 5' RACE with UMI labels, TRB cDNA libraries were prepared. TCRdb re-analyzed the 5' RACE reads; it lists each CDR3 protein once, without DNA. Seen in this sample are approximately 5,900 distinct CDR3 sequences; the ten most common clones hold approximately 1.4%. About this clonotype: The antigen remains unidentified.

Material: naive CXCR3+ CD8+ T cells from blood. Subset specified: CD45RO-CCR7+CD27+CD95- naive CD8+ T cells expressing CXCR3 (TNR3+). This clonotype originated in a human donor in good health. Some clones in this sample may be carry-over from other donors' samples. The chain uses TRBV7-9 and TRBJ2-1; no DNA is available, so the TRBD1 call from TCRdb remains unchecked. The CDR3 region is CASRQGAVEQFF.